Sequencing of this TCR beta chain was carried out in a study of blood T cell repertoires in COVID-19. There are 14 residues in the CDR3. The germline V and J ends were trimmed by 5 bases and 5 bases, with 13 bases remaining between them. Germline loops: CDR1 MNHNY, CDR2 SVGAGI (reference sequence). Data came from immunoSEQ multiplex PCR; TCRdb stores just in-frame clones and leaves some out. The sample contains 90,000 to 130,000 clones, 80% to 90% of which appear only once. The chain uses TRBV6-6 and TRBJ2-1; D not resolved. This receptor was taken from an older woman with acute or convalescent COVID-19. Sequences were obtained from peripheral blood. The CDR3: CASSPDNDHNEQFF. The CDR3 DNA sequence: TGTGCCAGCAGTCCTGACAACGACCACAATGAGCAGTTCTTC.